What follows are 2 T cell receptor beta chains derived from one specimen sequenced in a study of cytomegalovirus exposure and HLA in healthy donors. It was with 60 Vbeta and 13 Jbeta primers that the PCR ran. The data were produced by immunoSEQ multiplex PCR, yet TCRdb's version contains in-frame clones alone and is incomplete. Its listing shows 130,000 or so clones. The sample comprised PBMCs. The receptors were sampled from a woman aged 18 to 35 in good health and CMV-seronegative.

The V gene is TRBV7-9, the J gene TRBJ1-3; D unresolved. This CDR3 region has 14 residues. V shed 2 bases and J shed 4 bases, with 9 bases lying between them. CDR1 and CDR2 from the germline V gene are SEHNR and FQNEAQ (reference sequence). In nucleotides, the CDR3 is TGTGCCAGCAGCTTATCGGCAGCGGGAAACACCATATATTTT. Encoded protein: CASSLSAAGNTIYF.

This rearrangement joins TRBV14 to TRBJ2-3; possible D gene TRBD2, 6 bases. The germline V gene encodes CDR1 SGHDN and CDR2 FVKESK. CDR3 length: 13 amino acids. Trimming left V 4 bases short and J 2 bases short, with 7 bases between. As DNA, the CDR3 is TGTGCCAGCAGCCGGGACTCCACAGATACGCAGTATTTT. Its translation is CASSRDSTDTQYF.